What follows describes a single T cell receptor beta chain. What it binds is unknown. The data derive from a study of PD-1 blockade in classical Hodgkin lymphoma. Study information: Nivolumab dosing for patients was 3 mg/kg, administered intravenously every 2 weeks. Findings and caveats of the study: Baseline diversity resembling that of newly diagnosed patients was seen in complete responders. With CD4+ cells, TCR diversity rose significantly by C4D1, but not with CD8+ cells. Still unresolved is the cause of the repertoire differences, which may be disease activity or prior therapy.

Trimming removed 6 bases at V and 2 bases at J, with 9 bases between. Germline loops: CDR1 SNHLY, CDR2 FYNNEI. This CDR3 has 13 amino acids. All trial patients relapsed after autologous stem cell transplantation. Profiling relied on immunoSEQ multiplex PCR, and the TCRdb table lists in-frame clones only, not all of them. This table has 25,000 to 30,000 clones, nearly 80% appearing once. The sample in question was peripheral blood mononuclear cells (PBMCs), obtained before the second cycle of nivolumab. This rearrangement joins TRBV2 to TRBJ2-3; tentative D call: TRBD2 (6 bases). This receptor was taken from a human donor with classical Hodgkin lymphoma. The CDR3 region has the DNA TGTGCCAGCAGCGAGGACTACACAGATACGCAGTATTTT. It codes for CASSEDYTDTQYF.